Below are 11 T cell receptor beta chains sequenced from a single sample in a study of shared clonotypes between healthy human individuals. It was CD45RO-negative cells, positively selected for CCR7, that made up naive CD8 cells, with terminally differentiated effector memory CD45RA+ cells excluded. Measured with immunoSEQ multiplex PCR; TCRdb has only the in-frame clones, and not every one. The table lists about 2.1 million clones, about 93% of them singletons. Sequenced material: naive CD8+ T cells from PBMCs. All receptors come from a man aged 18 to 35 in good health. Some clones in this sample may be carry-over from other donors' samples.

This chain links TRBV15 with TRBJ2-5; 8 bases align to TRBD2. Trimming took 1 base from V and 1 from J; bases not matched to a gene: 2. The germline gives CDR1 LNHNV, CDR2 YYDKDF (reference sequence). CDR3 size: 15 residues. CDR3 region: CATSRVGTSQETQYF. For the CDR3, the DNA is TGTGCCACCAGCAGAGTAGGGACTAGCCAAGAGACCCAGTACTTC.

The chain carries TRBV25-1 and TRBJ2-4, with 9 bases matching TRBD1. The CDR3 is 13 residues long. The ends lost 6 bases at V and 7 bases at J; junction bases unmatched: 4. Germline V lookup: CDR1 MGHDK, CDR2 SYGVNS. CDR3 residues: CASRGTGRNIQYF. CDR3 DNA sequence: TGTGCCAGCAGGGGGACAGGGAGGAACATTCAGTACTTC.

The V and J genes are TRBV10-3 and TRBJ1-5, with TRBD1 matching 8 bases. This CDR3 is built from 16 residues. With V trimmed by 0 bases and J by 0 bases, 1 base remained unmatched. Germline-derived CDR1 and CDR2 are ENHRY and SYGVKD. The CDR3 spells CAISESGQGSNQPQHF. CDR3 nucleotides: TGTGCCATCAGTGAGTCAGGACAGGGTAGCAATCAGCCCCAGCATTTT.

J is TRBJ2-7 and V is TRBV14; D possibly corresponds to TRBD1 (6 bases). V lost 4 bases and J lost 4, with 14 bases in between. Germline CDR1 and CDR2: SGHDN and FVKESK. The CDR3 has 14 residues. The CDR3 DNA follows: TGTGCCAGCAGCCTCCGGGACAACCTATACGAGCAGTACTTC. This sequence encodes CASSLRDNLYEQYF.

The chain is built from TRBV4-1 and TRBJ2-1; 9 bases fit TRBD2. The V gene's germline CDR1 is MGHRA and CDR2 YSYEKL. J lost 7 bases, V lost 4 bases, and 8 bases had no gene match. This CDR3 has 15 amino acids. CDR3 amino acids: CASSPVAGGRNEQFF. Here the CDR3 DNA reads TGCGCCAGCAGCCCGGTGGCGGGAGGGAGGAATGAGCAGTTCTTC.

The V gene is TRBV9, the J gene TRBJ2-1, with 8 nucleotides matching TRBD1. The germline V gene has CDR1 SGDLS and CDR2 YYNGEE. The CDR3 is made up of 19 amino acids. With 4 bases clipped from V and 0 bases from J, the junction kept 15 bases outside the gene matches. The CDR3 bases are TGTGCCAGCAGCCCACCGGGACAGGCTTACCCTCGCTCCTACAATGAGCAGTTCTTC. It codes for CASSPPGQAYPRSYNEQFF.

The rearrangement joins TRBV4-3 to TRBJ2-1; possibly TRBD2 for D (6 bases). CDR1 and CDR2 from the germline V gene are LGHNA and YSLEER. With 0 bases removed from V and 1 base from J, the gap between germline ends came to 13 bases. The CDR3 has 17 amino acids. The CDR3: CASSQDWGRQSYNEQFF. Here the CDR3 DNA reads TGCGCCAGCAGCCAAGATTGGGGGAGGCAGTCCTACAATGAGCAGTTCTTC.

The chain joins TRBV19 to TRBJ1-3; D remains ambiguous. The V end was cut by 4 bases, the J end by 2 bases, with 9 bases between. Germline V gene data show CDR1 as LNHDA and CDR2 as SQIVND (reference sequence). The CDR3 runs to 14 residues. The CDR3 is CASSKGLPGNTIYF. The CDR3 DNA follows: TGTGCCAGTAGTAAGGGTCTGCCTGGAAACACCATATATTTT.

V and J are TRBV4-3 and TRBJ2-1; D ambiguous. This CDR3 is built from 13 residues. Trimming took 0 bases from V and 12 from J, leaving 12 bases between them. CDR1 is LGHNA, CDR2 YSLEER, per germline. The CDR3: CASSQDPQPPQFF. The CDR3 DNA follows: TGCGCCAGCAGCCAAGATCCACAGCCACCGCAGTTCTTC.

The chain uses TRBV28 and TRBJ2-7; 8 positions match TRBD1. Trimming took 4 bases from V and 7 from J; bases not matched to a gene: 6. Germline CDR1 and CDR2: MDHEN and SYDVKM. This CDR3 is 13 amino acids long. The CDR3 is CASSSSGTGEQYF. The CDR3 bases are TGTGCCAGCAGTTCATCCGGGACAGGAGAGCAGTACTTC.

V gene TRBV27 combines with J gene TRBJ1-5, with TRBD1 as a possible D gene (5 bases). The CDR3 length is 14 residues. Germline loops: CDR1 MNHEY, CDR2 SMNVEV (reference sequence). Trimming took 11 bases from V and 1 from J, leaving 15 bases between them. The CDR3 reads CAAGWGSSNQPQHF. The CDR3 DNA reads as TGTGCCGCCGGGTGGGGGTCAAGCAATCAGCCCCAGCATTTT.